The source of this TCR beta chain is a study of brain T cells in children with intractable seizures. The germline V gene encodes CDR1 SGDLS and CDR2 YYNGEE. J lost 8 bases, V lost 3 bases, and 9 bases had no gene match. The CDR3 totals 15 residues. This table comes from immunoSEQ multiplex PCR, and its TCRdb copy is limited to in-frame clones, with some not included. The data show 110,000 or so clones, approximately 94% seen once. The rearrangement links TRBV9 to TRBJ1-4; 8 nucleotides line up with TRBD1. The sample here was peripheral blood, taken at surgery. The clonotype comes from a boy under three years old with hemimegalencephaly and intractable seizures. The CDR3, as DNA: TGTGCCAGCAGCGCCCGGACAGGGCTCTGGGAAAAACTGTTTTTT. The encoded protein is CASSARTGLWEKLFF.